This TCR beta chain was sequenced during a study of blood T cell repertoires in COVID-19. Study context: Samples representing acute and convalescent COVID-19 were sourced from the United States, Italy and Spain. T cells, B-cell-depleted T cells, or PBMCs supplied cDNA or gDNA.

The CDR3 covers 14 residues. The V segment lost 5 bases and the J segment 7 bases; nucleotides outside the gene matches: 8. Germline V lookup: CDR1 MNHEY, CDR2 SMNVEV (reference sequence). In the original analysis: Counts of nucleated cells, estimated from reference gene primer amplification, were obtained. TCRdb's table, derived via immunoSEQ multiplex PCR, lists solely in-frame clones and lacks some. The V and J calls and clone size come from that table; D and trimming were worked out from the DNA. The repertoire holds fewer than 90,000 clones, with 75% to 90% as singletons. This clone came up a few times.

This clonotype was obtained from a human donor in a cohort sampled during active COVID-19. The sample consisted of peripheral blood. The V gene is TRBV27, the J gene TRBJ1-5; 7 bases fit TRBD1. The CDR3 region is CASSTRGGGQPQHF. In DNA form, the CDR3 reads TGTGCCAGCAGTACCCGAGGGGGCGGGCAGCCCCAGCATTTT.